Listed below are T cell receptor beta chains from one sample, sequenced in a study of blood T cell repertoires in COVID-19. TCRdb's copy holds only in-frame clones and misses some; the assay was immunoSEQ multiplex PCR. The table has approximately 240,000 clones, 80% to 90% seen once. Source material: PBMCs or T cells enriched from blood (not recorded which). Receptor source: a woman younger than 35 in a cohort exposed to, infected with or recovered from COVID-19 (not recorded which). Both conserved end residues are part of each CDR3. D genes are given only for firm matches. Clone sizes are given selectively: once, few, many, or a class where the clone is expanded.

v_call	cdr3_length	clone_size	d_call	j_call	cdr3_aa	cdr3_nt
TRBV6-5	14	.	TRBD1	TRBJ2-1	CASSPRDSSNEQFF	TGTGCCAGCAGTCCCCGGGACAGTTCAAATGAGCAGTTCTTC
TRBV10-1	13	.	.	TRBJ2-3	CASSESGPHTQYF	TGCGCCAGCAGTGAGTCGGGCCCCCATACGCAGTATTTT
TRBV7-8	15	.	.	TRBJ1-5	CASSLGVLSNQPQHF	TGTGCCAGCAGCTTAGGTGTCCTTAGCAATCAGCCCCAGCATTTT
TRBV11-2	14	.	TRBD1	TRBJ1-2	CASSPNRGDYGYTF	TGTGCCAGCAGCCCGAACAGGGGGGACTATGGCTACACCTTC
TRBV28	14	.	.	TRBJ2-2	CASRAAIITGELFF	TGTGCCAGCAGGGCAGCGATAATTACCGGGGAGCTGTTTTTT
TRBV7-9	15	.	TRBD2	TRBJ2-7	CASSRLGGGAYEQYF	TGTGCCAGCAGTCGGCTAGGCGGGGGGGCTTACGAGCAGTACTTC
TRBV6-1	12	.	.	TRBJ2-5	CASSESQETQYF	TGTGCCAGCAGTGAATCTCAAGAGACCCAGTACTTC
TRBV5-1	13	.	.	TRBJ1-1	CASSLWLSTEAFF	TGCGCCAGCAGCTTGTGGCTCAGCACTGAAGCTTTCTTT
TRBV6-5	13	.	TRBD1	TRBJ1-5	CASSRTGSQPQHF	TGTGCCAGCAGCCGGACAGGGAGTCAGCCCCAGCATTTT
TRBV2	14	once	TRBD1	TRBJ2-7	CASMLQGDSYEQYF	TGTGCCAGCATGCTACAGGGGGACTCCTACGAGCAGTACTTC
TRBV28	15	.	TRBD1	TRBJ1-5	CASRPGTGITQPQHF	TGTGCCAGCAGACCTGGGACAGGGATTACTCAGCCCCAGCATTTT
TRBV5-1	15	once	.	TRBJ2-2	CASSVGVGGTGELFF	TGCGCCAGCAGCGTGGGGGTCGGCGGTACCGGGGAGCTGTTTTTT
TRBV7-6	20	.	TRBD1	TRBJ2-1	CASSLDIPGQSPPISNEQFF	TGTGCCAGCAGCTTAGATATTCCGGGACAGAGCCCTCCAATTTCTAATGAGCAGTTCTTC
TRBV27	12	.	.	TRBJ2-7	CASRGLSDEQYF	TGTGCCAGCAGGGGGCTGTCGGACGAGCAGTACTTC
TRBV19	13	few	.	TRBJ2-5	CASRPGNGETQYF	TGTGCCAGTAGACCGGGGAACGGGGAGACCCAGTACTTC
TRBV19	12	.	.	TRBJ2-1	CASRPQRGEQFF	TGTGCCAGTAGACCGCAAAGGGGTGAGCAGTTCTTC
TRBV15	14	once	.	TRBJ1-2	CATSRGTPSYGYTF	TGTGCCACCAGCAGAGGGACTCCAAGCTATGGCTACACCTTC
TRBV5-6	14	.	TRBD2	TRBJ2-4	CASSLSLAGGFQYF	TGTGCCAGCAGCTTGTCCCTAGCGGGGGGATTTCAGTACTTC
TRBV19	12	.	TRBD1	TRBJ2-1	CATRGMHNEQFF	TGTGCCACCAGGGGGATGCACAATGAGCAGTTCTTC
TRBV12-3/TRBV12-4	11	.	.	TRBJ2-7	CASSHSYEQYF	TGTGCCAGCAGCCATAGTTACGAGCAGTACTTC
TRBV7-9	12	.	TRBD1	TRBJ2-3	CASSWGQNTQYF	TGTGCCAGCAGCTGGGGACAGAATACGCAGTATTTT
TRBV21-1	12	.	.	TRBJ2-1	CASSRRGNEQFF	TGTGCCAGCAGCCGCCGGGGCAATGAGCAGTTCTTC